This TCR beta chain emerged from a study of blood T cell repertoires in COVID-19. For the study at large: The origin of the acute and convalescent COVID-19 samples was the United States, Italy and Spain. PBMCs, B-cell-depleted T cells, or T cells were the source of the cDNA or gDNA that made up the material.

This CDR3 has 12 amino acids. V shed 4 bases and J shed 3 bases, with 6 bases lying between them. Germline V gene data show CDR1 as SNHLY and CDR2 as FYNNEI. In the authors' workflow: Amplification of reference gene primers was used by the study to estimate nucleated cell counts. The data were produced by immunoSEQ multiplex PCR, yet TCRdb's version contains in-frame clones alone and is incomplete. V and J calls and clone size follow that table, whereas D and trimming were derived from the DNA. Among about 110,000 clones listed, more than 80% were seen once. The J gene is TRBJ1-2, the V gene TRBV2; D is possibly TRBD1 (6 bases). This TCR derives from a woman between 50 and 59 years old with acute or convalescent COVID-19. The material sequenced was peripheral blood. CDR3 amino acids: CASSAGDYGYTF. The CDR3, as DNA: TGTGCCAGCAGTGCAGGGGACTATGGCTACACCTTC.